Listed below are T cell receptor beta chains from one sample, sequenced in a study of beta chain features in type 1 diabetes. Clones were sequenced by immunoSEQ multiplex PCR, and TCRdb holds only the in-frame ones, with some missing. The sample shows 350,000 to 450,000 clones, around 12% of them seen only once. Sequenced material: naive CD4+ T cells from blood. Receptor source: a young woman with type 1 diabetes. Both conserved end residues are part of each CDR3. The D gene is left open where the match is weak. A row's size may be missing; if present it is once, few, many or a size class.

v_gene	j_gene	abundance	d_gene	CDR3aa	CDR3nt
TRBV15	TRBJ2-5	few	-	CATSRDVSPRETQYF	TGTGCCACCAGCAGAGATGTGAGCCCTAGGGAGACCCAGTACTTC
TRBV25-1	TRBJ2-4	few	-	CASSAPGGGHIQYF	TGTGCCAGCAGTGCACCAGGGGGAGGACACATTCAGTACTTC
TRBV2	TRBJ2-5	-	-	CASRQAGETQYF	TGTGCCAGCAGACAGGCTGGAGAGACCCAGTACTTC
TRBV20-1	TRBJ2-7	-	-	CSASKEAQYF	TGCAGTGCTAGTAAGGAGGCGCAGTACTTC
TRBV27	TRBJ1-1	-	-	CASSSYRATNTEAFF	TGTGCCAGCAGTTCCTACAGGGCCACAAACACTGAAGCTTTCTTT
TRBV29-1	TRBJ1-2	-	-	CSVGRGQSYGYTF	TGCAGCGTTGGGAGGGGTCAGAGCTATGGCTACACCTTC
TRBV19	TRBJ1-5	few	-	CASRGANQPQHF	TGTGCCTCCCGGGGGGCGAATCAGCCCCAGCATTTT
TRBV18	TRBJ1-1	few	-	CASTDSMNTEAFF	TGTGCCAGCACGGACAGTATGAACACTGAAGCTTTCTTT
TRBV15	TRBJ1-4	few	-	CATSSNPGGLLFF	TGTGCCACCAGCAGTAATCCGGGGGGTCTCCTGTTTTTT
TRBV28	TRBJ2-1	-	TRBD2	CASSLLMLSGSRSYNEQFF	TGTGCCAGCAGTTTACTTATGTTGAGCGGGAGCCGCTCCTACAATGAGCAGTTCTTC
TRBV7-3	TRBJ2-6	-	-	CASSSRGYSGANVLTF	TGTGCCAGCAGCTCAAGGGGGTACTCTGGGGCCAACGTCCTGACTTTC
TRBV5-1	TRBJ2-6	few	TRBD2	CASSLISGGLSSGANVLTF	TGCGCCAGCAGCTTGATAAGCGGGGGCCTTAGCTCTGGGGCCAACGTCCTGACTTTC
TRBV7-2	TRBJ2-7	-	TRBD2	CASSFLGLASYEQYF	TGTGCCAGCAGCTTCCTAGGACTAGCCTCCTACGAGCAGTACTTC
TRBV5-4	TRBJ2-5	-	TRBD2	CASSAMTSGSLETQYF	TGTGCCAGCAGCGCTATGACTAGCGGAAGCCTGGAGACCCAGTACTTC
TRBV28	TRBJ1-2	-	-	CASSFEKGYTF	TGTGCCAGCAGTTTCGAGAAAGGCTACACCTTC
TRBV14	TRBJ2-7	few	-	CASSPTLNPTPQYF	TGTGCCAGCAGCCCAACCCTCAACCCTACCCCGCAGTACTTC
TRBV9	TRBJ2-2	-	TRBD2	CASSVWGRANTGELFF	TGTGCCAGCAGCGTGTGGGGGAGGGCGAACACCGGGGAGCTGTTTTTT
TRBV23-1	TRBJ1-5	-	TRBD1	CASSQLATGDRPQHF	TGCGCCAGCAGTCAATTGGCAACAGGGGACCGGCCCCAGCATTTT
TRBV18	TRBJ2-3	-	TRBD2	CASSPPGTSGTDTQYF	TGTGCCAGCTCACCACCGGGGACTAGCGGCACAGATACGCAGTATTTT
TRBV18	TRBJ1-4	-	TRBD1	CASSPRDSNEKLFF	TGTGCCAGCTCACCCCGGGACAGCAATGAAAAACTGTTTTTT
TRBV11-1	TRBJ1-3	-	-	CASSYPKPGNTIYF	TGTGCCAGCAGCTACCCTAAACCTGGAAACACCATATATTTT
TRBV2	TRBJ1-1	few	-	CASSEGQGTEAFF	TGTGCCAGCAGTGAGGGCCAGGGTACTGAAGCTTTCTTT
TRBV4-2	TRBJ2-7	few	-	CASSQGTTATYEQYF	TGTGCCAGCAGCCAAGGAACGACAGCAACCTACGAGCAGTACTTC
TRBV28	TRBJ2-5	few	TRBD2	CASSPPAAGLQETQYF	TGTGCCAGCAGTCCCCCGGCAGCGGGGTTACAAGAGACCCAGTACTTC